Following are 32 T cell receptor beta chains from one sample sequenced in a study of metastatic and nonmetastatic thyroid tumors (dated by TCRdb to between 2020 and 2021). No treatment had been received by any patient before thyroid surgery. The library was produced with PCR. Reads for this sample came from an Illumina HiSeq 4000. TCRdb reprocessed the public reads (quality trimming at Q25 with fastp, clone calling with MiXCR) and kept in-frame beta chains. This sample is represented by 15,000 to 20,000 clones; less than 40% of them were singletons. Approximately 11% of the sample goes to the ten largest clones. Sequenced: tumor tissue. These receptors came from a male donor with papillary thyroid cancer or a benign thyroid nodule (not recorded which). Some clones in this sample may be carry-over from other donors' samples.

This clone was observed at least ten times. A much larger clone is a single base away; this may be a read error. The CDR3, as DNA: TGTGCCAGCAGTTGCGAGATCGGGGAGCTGTTTTTT. Translated, it gives CASSCEIGELFF. This rearrangement joins TRBV6-1 to TRBJ2-2; unclear D gene. From germline, CDR1 is MNHNS and CDR2 SASEGT. Trimming pared 5 bases from V and 7 bases from J, leaving 8 bases between. The CDR3 consists of 12 residues.

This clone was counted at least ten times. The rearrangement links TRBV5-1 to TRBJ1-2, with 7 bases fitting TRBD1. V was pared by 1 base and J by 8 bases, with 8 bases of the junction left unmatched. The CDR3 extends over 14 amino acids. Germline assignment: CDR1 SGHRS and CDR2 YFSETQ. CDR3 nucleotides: TGCGCCAGCAGCTTGAATCAGGGGGAAGAGGGCTACACCTTC. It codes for CASSLNQGEEGYTF.

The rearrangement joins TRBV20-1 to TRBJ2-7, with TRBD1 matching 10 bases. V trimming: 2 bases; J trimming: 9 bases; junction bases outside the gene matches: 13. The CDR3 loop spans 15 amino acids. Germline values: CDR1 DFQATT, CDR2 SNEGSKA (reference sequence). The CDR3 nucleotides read TGCAGTGCTAGAAATCGGGACAGGGGAACGGGGGGGCAGTACTTC. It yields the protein CSARNRDRGTGGQYF.

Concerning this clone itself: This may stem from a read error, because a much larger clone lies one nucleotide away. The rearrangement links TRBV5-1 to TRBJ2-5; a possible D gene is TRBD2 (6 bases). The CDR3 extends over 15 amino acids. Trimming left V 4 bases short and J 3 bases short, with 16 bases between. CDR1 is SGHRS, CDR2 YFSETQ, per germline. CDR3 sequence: CASSGLTGEEETQYF. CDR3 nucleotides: TGCGCCAGCAGCGGACTAACGGGAGAAGAAGAGACCCAGTACTTC.

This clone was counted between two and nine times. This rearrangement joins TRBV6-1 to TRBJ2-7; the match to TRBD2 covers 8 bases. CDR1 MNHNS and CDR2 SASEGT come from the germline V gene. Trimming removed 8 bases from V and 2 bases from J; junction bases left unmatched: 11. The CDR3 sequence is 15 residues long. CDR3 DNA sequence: TGTGCCAGCGACGGGCCGACTAGCGCGACCTACGAGCAGTACTTC. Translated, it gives CASDGPTSATYEQYF.

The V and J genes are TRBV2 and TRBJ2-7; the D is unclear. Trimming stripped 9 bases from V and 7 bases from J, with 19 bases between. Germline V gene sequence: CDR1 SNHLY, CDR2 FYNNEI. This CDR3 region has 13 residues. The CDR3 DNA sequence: TGTGCCAGTCAACGGGTCCCCCCCGGGGAGCAGTACTTC. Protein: CASQRVPPGEQYF.

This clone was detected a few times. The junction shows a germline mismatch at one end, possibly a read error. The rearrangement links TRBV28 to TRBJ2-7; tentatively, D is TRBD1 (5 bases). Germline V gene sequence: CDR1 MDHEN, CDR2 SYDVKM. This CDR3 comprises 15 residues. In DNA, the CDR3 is TGTGCCAGCAGTTGGCCAGGGAACCCATCCTACGAGCATTACTTC. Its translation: CASSWPGNPSYEHYF.

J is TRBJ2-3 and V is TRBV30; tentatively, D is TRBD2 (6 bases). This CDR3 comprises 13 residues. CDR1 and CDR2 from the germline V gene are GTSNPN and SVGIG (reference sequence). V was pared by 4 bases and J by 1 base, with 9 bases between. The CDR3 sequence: CAWTSVGTDTQYF. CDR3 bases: TGTGCCTGGACTAGCGTGGGCACAGATACGCAGTATTTT.

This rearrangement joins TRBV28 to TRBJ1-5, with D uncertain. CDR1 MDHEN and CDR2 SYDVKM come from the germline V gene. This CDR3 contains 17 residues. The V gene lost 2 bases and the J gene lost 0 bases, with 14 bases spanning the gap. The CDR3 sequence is CASSLEHGVYSNQPQHF. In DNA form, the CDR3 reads TGTGCCAGCAGTTTAGAACACGGGGTTTATAGCAATCAGCCCCAGCATTTT.

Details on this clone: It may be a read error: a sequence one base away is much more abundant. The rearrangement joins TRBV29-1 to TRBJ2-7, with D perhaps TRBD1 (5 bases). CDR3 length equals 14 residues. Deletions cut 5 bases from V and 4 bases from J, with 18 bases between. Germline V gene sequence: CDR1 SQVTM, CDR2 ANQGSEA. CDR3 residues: CSVQGAWVFYEQYF. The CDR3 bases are TGCAGCGTTCAAGGGGCATGGGTTTTTTACGAGCAGTACTTC.

As DNA, the CDR3 is TGTGCCTGGATTTCCCAGGGATTTGGCTACACCTTC. This codes for CAWISQGFGYTF. This chain connects TRBV30 to TRBJ1-2, with D possibly matching TRBD1 (5 bases). Germline CDR1 and CDR2: GTSNPN and SVGIG (reference sequence). The CDR3 has 12 residues. The V end was cut by 4 bases, the J end by 7 bases, with 13 bases between.

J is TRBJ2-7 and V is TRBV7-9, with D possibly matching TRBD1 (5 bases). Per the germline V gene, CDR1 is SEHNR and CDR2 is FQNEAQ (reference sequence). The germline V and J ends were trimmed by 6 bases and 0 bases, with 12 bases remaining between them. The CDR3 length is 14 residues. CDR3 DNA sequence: TGTGCCAGCAGTTTTAGGGGATTCTCCTACGAGCAGTACTTC. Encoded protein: CASSFRGFSYEQYF.

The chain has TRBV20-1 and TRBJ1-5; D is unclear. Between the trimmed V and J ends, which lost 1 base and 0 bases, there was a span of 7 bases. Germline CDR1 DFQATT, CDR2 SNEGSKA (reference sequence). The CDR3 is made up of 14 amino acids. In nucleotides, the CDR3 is TGCAGTGCTAGAGGGTGGTTTAGCAATCAGCCCCAGCATTTT. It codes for CSARGWFSNQPQHF.

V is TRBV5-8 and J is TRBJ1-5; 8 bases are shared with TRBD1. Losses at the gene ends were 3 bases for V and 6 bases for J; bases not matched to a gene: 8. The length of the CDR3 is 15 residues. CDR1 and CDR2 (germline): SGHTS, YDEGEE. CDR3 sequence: CASSSDWTGIQPQHF. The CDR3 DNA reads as TGTGCCAGCAGCTCGGACTGGACAGGGATTCAGCCCCAGCATTTT. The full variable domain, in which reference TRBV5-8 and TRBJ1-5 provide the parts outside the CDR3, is EAGVTQSPTHLIKTRGQQATLRCSPISGHTSVYWYQQALGLGLQFLLWYDEGEERNRGNFPPRFSGRQFPNYSSELNVNALELEDSALYLCASSSDWTGIQPQHFGDGTRLSIL.

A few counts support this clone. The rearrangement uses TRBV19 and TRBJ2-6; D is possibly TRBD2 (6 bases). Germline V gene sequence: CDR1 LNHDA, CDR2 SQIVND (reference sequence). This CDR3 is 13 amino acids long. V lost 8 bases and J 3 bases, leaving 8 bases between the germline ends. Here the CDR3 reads CASRDFGANVLTF. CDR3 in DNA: TGTGCCAGTCGGGACTTTGGGGCCAACGTCCTGACTTTC.

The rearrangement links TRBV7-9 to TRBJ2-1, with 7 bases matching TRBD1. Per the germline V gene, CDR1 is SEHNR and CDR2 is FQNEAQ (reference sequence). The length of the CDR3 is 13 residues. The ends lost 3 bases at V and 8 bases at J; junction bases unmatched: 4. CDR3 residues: CASSFRQGYEQFF. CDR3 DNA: TGTGCCAGCAGCTTTAGACAGGGCTATGAGCAGTTCTTC.

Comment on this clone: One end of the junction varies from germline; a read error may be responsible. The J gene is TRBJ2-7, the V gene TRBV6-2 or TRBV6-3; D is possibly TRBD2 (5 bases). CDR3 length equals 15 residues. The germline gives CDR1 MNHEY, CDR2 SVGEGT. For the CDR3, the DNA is TGTGCCAGCAGTTACGCGGGCACGAGCTCGTACGAGCGGTACTTC. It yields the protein CASSYAGTSSYERYF.

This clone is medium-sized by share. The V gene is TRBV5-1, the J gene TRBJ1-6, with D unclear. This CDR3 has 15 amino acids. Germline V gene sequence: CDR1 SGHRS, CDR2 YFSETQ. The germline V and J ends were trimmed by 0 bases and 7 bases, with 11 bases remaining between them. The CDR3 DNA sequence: TGCGCCAGCAGCTTGGCCGCCAGTTTGAATTCACCCCTCCACTTT. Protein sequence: CASSLAASLNSPLHF.

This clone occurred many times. The CDR3 coding sequence is TGTGCCAGCAGCTTAGGGGCAGGGGCGGGCGAGCAGTACTTC. It yields the protein CASSLGAGAGEQYF. The rearrangement uses TRBV11-2 and TRBJ2-7; D is possibly TRBD1 (6 bases). Germline V lookup: CDR1 SGHAT, CDR2 FQNNGV. The CDR3 has 14 amino acids. Trimming pared 1 base from V and 6 bases from J, leaving 13 bases between.

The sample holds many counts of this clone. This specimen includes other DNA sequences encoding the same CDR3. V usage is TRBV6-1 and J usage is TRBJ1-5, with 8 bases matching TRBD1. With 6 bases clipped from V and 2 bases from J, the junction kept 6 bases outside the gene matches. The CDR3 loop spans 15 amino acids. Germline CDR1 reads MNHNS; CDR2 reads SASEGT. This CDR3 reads CASRTTGVGNQPQHF. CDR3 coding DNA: TGTGCCAGCAGGACGACAGGGGTCGGCAATCAGCCCCAGCATTTT.

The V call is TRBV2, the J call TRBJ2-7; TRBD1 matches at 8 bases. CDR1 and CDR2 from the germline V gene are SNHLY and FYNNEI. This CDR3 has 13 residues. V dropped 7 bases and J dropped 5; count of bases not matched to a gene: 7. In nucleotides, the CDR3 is TGTGCCAGCAAAGGGACAGGAGGGGACGAGCAGTACTTC. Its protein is CASKGTGGDEQYF.

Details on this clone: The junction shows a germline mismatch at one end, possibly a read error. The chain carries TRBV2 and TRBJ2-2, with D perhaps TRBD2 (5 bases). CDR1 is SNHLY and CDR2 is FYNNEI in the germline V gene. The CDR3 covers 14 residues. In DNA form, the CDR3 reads TGTGACAGCACCCCGGGATCGAACACCGGGGAGCTGATTTTT. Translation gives CDSTPGSNTGELIF. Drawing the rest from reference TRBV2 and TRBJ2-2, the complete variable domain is EPEVTQTPSHQVTQMGQEVILRCVPISNHLYFYWYRQILGQKVEFLVSFYNNEISEKSEIFDDQFSVERPDGSNFTLKIRSTKLEDSAMYFCDSTPGSNTGELIFGEGSRLTVL.

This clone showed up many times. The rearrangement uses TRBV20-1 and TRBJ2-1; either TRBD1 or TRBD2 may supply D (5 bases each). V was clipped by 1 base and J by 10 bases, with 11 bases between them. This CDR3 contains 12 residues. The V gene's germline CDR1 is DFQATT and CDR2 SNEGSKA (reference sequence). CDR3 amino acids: CSARAPGREQFF. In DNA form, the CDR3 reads TGCAGTGCTAGAGCCCCGGGACGCGAGCAGTTCTTC.

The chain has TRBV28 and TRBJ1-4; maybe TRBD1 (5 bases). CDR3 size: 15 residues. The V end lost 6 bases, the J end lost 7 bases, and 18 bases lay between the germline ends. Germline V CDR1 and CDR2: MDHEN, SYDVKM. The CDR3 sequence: CASSPGGGIGEKLFF. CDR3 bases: TGTGCCAGCAGCCCGGGGGGGGGGATCGGTGAAAAACTGTTTTTT.

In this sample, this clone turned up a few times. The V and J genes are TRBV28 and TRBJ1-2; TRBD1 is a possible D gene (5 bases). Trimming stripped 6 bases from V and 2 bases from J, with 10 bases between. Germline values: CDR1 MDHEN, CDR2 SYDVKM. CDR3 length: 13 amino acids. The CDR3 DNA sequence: TGTGCCAGCAGATCGACAGCGAACTATGGCTACACCTTC. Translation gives CASRSTANYGYTF.

For the CDR3, the DNA is TGCAGTGCTAGAGTGGAACACATTGAGCAGTTCTTC. Translating gives CSARVEHIEQFF. V usage is TRBV20-1 and J usage is TRBJ2-1, with unresolved D. The CDR3 length is 12 residues. Germline CDR1 reads DFQATT; CDR2 reads SNEGSKA (reference sequence). Trimming took off 1 base at V and 9 bases at J, with 10 bases between the two ends.

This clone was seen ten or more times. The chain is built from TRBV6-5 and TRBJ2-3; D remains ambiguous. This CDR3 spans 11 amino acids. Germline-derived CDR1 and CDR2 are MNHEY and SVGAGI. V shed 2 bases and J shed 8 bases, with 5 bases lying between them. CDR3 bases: TGTGCCAGCAGTTACAAGGGTACGCAGTATTTT. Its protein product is CASSYKGTQYF.

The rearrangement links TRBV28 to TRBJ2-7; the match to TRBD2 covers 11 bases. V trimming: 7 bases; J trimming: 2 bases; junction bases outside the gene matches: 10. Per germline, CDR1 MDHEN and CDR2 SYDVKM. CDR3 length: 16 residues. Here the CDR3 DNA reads TGTGCCAGCATTCCGGGTACTAGCGGGAGCCCCTACGAGCAGTACTTC. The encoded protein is CASIPGTSGSPYEQYF.

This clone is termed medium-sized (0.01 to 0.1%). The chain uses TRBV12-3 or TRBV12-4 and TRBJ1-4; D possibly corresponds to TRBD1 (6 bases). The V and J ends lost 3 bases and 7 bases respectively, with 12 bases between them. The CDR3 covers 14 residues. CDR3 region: CASSFGGGGEKLFF. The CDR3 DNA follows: TGTGCCAGCAGTTTTGGAGGGGGGGGTGAAAAACTGTTTTTT.

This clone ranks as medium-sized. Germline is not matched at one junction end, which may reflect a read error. The CDR3 DNA sequence: TGTGCCAGCAGCTTAGATTATGGCGGGGGGGATGCGGACTTC. Protein: CASSLDYGGGDADF. This chain links TRBV11-2 with TRBJ2-7; 9 bases align to TRBD2. CDR1 and CDR2 from the germline V gene are SGHAT and FQNNGV. The CDR3 is made up of 14 amino acids. The whole variable domain, filled in from reference TRBV11-2 and TRBJ2-7, reads EAGVAQSPRYKIIEKRQSVAFWCNPISGHATLYWYQQILGQGPKLLIQFQNNGVVDDSQLPKDRFSAERLKGVDSTLKIQPAKLEDSAVYLCASSLDYGGGDADFGPGTRLTVT.

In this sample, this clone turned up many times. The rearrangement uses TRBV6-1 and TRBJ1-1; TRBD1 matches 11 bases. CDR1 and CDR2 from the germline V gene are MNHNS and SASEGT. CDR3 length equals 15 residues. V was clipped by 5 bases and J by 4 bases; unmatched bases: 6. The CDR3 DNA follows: TGTGCCAGCAGTTCCCTTGGGACAGGGGGCACTGAAGCTTTCTTT. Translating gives CASSSLGTGGTEAFF.

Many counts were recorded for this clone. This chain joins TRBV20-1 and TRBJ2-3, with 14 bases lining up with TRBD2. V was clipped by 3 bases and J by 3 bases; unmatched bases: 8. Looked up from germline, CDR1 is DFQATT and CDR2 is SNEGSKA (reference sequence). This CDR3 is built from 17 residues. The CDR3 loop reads CSASEGTSGGGTDTQYF. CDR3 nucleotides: TGCAGTGCTAGCGAAGGGACTAGCGGGGGCGGGACAGATACGCAGTATTTT.